This TCR beta chain was retrieved from a study of control samples from healthy donors and cancer patients. The germline V gene has CDR1 LGHNA and CDR2 YSLEER. CDR3 length: 16 residues. Trimming left V 0 bases short and J 2 bases short, with 14 bases between. Sequencing was performed with immunoSEQ multiplex PCR; in TCRdb, only in-frame clones are kept and a portion is missing. The sample records about 75,000 clones, roughly 94% being singletons. This chain uses TRBV4-3 with TRBJ2-7, with D uncertain. The sequenced sample consisted of blood. The receptor comes from a woman in her thirties or forties in good health. CDR3 sequence (DNA): TGCGCCAGCAGCCAAGATCCTGTAGGAGTCGCCTACGAGCAGTACTTC. This gives the protein CASSQDPVGVAYEQYF.